The rows below give T cell receptor beta chains drawn from one sample of a study of prognosis after radiotherapy for stage I lung cancer. TCRdb fed the multiplex PCR reads into MiXCR, producing one record per CDR3 protein. The sample yields about 27,000 distinct CDR3 sequences, 25% to 35% seen once. The sample was PBMCs, taken before or after stereotactic body radiation therapy (not recorded which). The receptors originated from a donor of 50 years or more with non-small cell lung cancer. The CDR3 runs from the conserved cysteine through the conserved F or W. D genes are given only for firm matches. Rows give clone size only sometimes, using once, few, many, or a class for an expanded clone.

abundance: many
v_gene: TRBV5-1
j_gene: TRBJ2-5
d_gene: TRBD1
CDR3nt: TGCGCCAGCAGCGCGAGGGCAGGGGGCCAAGAGACCCAGTACTTC
CDR3aa: CASSARAGGQETQYF

abundance: many
v_gene: TRBV7-9
j_gene: TRBJ1-4
d_gene: NA
CDR3nt: TGTGCCAGCAGCTCTTCCGGGGGGAATGAAAAACTGTTTTTT
CDR3aa: CASSSSGGNEKLFF

abundance: many
v_gene: TRBV5-1
j_gene: TRBJ2-1
d_gene: NA
CDR3nt: TGCGCCAGCAGCTTAGGACCATCCCAGGGCTCCTACAATGAGCAGTTCTTC
CDR3aa: CASSLGPSQGSYNEQFF

abundance: many
v_gene: TRBV2
j_gene: TRBJ1-6
d_gene: NA
CDR3nt: TGTGCCAGCAGTATTCCAAGGACGGTAGATTCACCCCTCCACTTT
CDR3aa: CASSIPRTVDSPLHF

abundance: many
v_gene: TRBV5-4
j_gene: TRBJ1-2
d_gene: TRBD1
CDR3nt: TGTGCCAGCAGTCTACAGGGGGCTCAGGGCTACACCTTC
CDR3aa: CASSLQGAQGYTF

abundance: many
v_gene: TRBV4-1
j_gene: TRBJ1-4
d_gene: TRBD1
CDR3nt: TGCGCCAGCAGCCAAGTCTCACAGGGGAATGAAAAACTGTTTTTT
CDR3aa: CASSQVSQGNEKLFF

abundance: NA
v_gene: TRBV20-1
j_gene: TRBJ2-5
d_gene: TRBD1
CDR3nt: TGCAGTGCTGGGGTCAGGGGGTCGGGGGAGACCCAGTACTTC
CDR3aa: CSAGVRGSGETQYF

abundance: NA
v_gene: TRBV7-2
j_gene: TRBJ2-2
d_gene: TRBD2
CDR3nt: TGTGCCAGCAGCTTAGAGCGGGACTGGGTCTTCACCGGGGAGCTGTTTTTT
CDR3aa: CASSLERDWVFTGELFF

abundance: many
v_gene: TRBV2
j_gene: TRBJ2-2
d_gene: NA
CDR3nt: TGTGCCAGCAGTGAGGGGACGGTCGGCGGGGAGCTGTTTTTT
CDR3aa: CASSEGTVGGELFF

abundance: many
v_gene: TRBV28
j_gene: TRBJ2-7
d_gene: NA
CDR3nt: TGTGCCAGCAGTTTAGCGGGATCGATTAACTACGAGCAGTACTTC
CDR3aa: CASSLAGSINYEQYF

abundance: many
v_gene: TRBV5-1
j_gene: TRBJ2-3
d_gene: NA
CDR3nt: TGCGCCAGCAGCTGGGGAGAGGCAGATACGCAGTATTTT
CDR3aa: CASSWGEADTQYF

abundance: many
v_gene: TRBV20-1
j_gene: TRBJ1-2
d_gene: NA
CDR3nt: TGCAGTGCTCCTCGTATGCGGAACTATGGCTACACCTTC
CDR3aa: CSAPRMRNYGYTF

abundance: many
v_gene: TRBV6-4
j_gene: TRBJ2-7
d_gene: TRBD2
CDR3nt: TGTGCCAGCAGTGAGGATACGGGACTAGCGGCCTACGAGCAGTACTTC
CDR3aa: CASSEDTGLAAYEQYF

abundance: many
v_gene: TRBV2
j_gene: TRBJ1-2
d_gene: NA
CDR3nt: TGTGCCAGCCTCTTAGAGCGAGGCGGCTACACCTTC
CDR3aa: CASLLERGGYTF

abundance: many
v_gene: TRBV5-6
j_gene: TRBJ1-2
d_gene: TRBD1
CDR3nt: TGTGCCAGCAGCCCTGGCGGGACAGGGGGCAGGGATGGCTACACCTTC
CDR3aa: CASSPGGTGGRDGYTF

abundance: NA
v_gene: TRBV10-3
j_gene: TRBJ1-2
d_gene: NA
CDR3nt: TGTGCCATCAGTGAGGACAGACCCTATGGCTACACCTTC
CDR3aa: CAISEDRPYGYTF

abundance: medium-sized
v_gene: TRBV5-1
j_gene: TRBJ2-3
d_gene: NA
CDR3nt: TGCGCCAGCAGCTTGGCCGCGGGCACAGATACGCAGTATTTT
CDR3aa: CASSLAAGTDTQYF

abundance: many
v_gene: TRBV30
j_gene: TRBJ1-1
d_gene: NA
CDR3nt: TGTGCCTGGAGGAGGGGCTCTAACACTGAAGCTTTCTTT
CDR3aa: CAWRRGSNTEAFF

abundance: NA
v_gene: TRBV15
j_gene: TRBJ1-3
d_gene: NA
CDR3nt: TGTGCCACCAGCAGAGACCTACAGGGTTCGGGAAACACCATATATTTT
CDR3aa: CATSRDLQGSGNTIYF

abundance: many
v_gene: TRBV5-5
j_gene: TRBJ1-3
d_gene: NA
CDR3nt: TGTGCCAGCAGCTTGCGACTGAGCTCTGGAAACACCATATATTTT
CDR3aa: CASSLRLSSGNTIYF

abundance: NA
v_gene: TRBV19
j_gene: TRBJ1-2
d_gene: NA
CDR3nt: TGTGCCAGTAGTAGGACGACTATCTTATCTAGCGGCTATGGCTACACCTTC
CDR3aa: CASSRTTILSSGYGYTF

abundance: many
v_gene: TRBV7-9
j_gene: TRBJ2-1
d_gene: NA
CDR3nt: TGTGCCAGCAGCTTAACGTGGGGGGCCGGGACATACAATGAGCAGTTCTTC
CDR3aa: CASSLTWGAGTYNEQFF

abundance: many
v_gene: TRBV25-1
j_gene: TRBJ2-3
d_gene: NA
CDR3nt: TGTGCCAGCAGTGATGGACTACCCACAGATACGCAGTATTTT
CDR3aa: CASSDGLPTDTQYF

abundance: many
v_gene: TRBV29-1
j_gene: TRBJ2-7
d_gene: NA
CDR3nt: TGCAGCGTTGAGAAACCGCGACACAGGGGACTTTCCTACGAGCAGTACTTC
CDR3aa: CSVEKPRHRGLSYEQYF

abundance: many
v_gene: TRBV11-3
j_gene: TRBJ2-7
d_gene: TRBD2
CDR3nt: TGTGCCAGCAGCCTACTAGCGGGACCCTACGAGCAGTACTTC
CDR3aa: CASSLLAGPYEQYF

abundance: many
v_gene: TRBV19
j_gene: TRBJ2-5
d_gene: NA
CDR3nt: TGTGCCAGTAGGACTTCCCATGTGGGACTTCTGCGTCAAGAGACCCAGTACTTC
CDR3aa: CASRTSHVGLLRQETQYF

abundance: many
v_gene: TRBV2
j_gene: TRBJ2-7
d_gene: NA
CDR3nt: TGTGCCAGCAGGGGGGGGGCGGCCTACGAGCAGTACTTC
CDR3aa: CASRGGAAYEQYF

abundance: many
v_gene: TRBV28
j_gene: TRBJ2-7
d_gene: NA
CDR3nt: TGTGCCAGCAGAGGACGGGGAACCTACGAGCAGTACTTC
CDR3aa: CASRGRGTYEQYF

abundance: many
v_gene: TRBV14
j_gene: TRBJ2-7
d_gene: NA
CDR3nt: TGTGCCAGCAGCCAAGACCTTGGGGCAGGGACCTACGAGCAGTACTTC
CDR3aa: CASSQDLGAGTYEQYF

abundance: NA
v_gene: TRBV19
j_gene: TRBJ1-5
d_gene: TRBD1
CDR3nt: TGTGCCACGACCCCGTACTCCCAGGGGGCCGGAAGCAATCAGCCCCAGCATTTT
CDR3aa: CATTPYSQGAGSNQPQHF

abundance: NA
v_gene: TRBV27
j_gene: TRBJ1-2
d_gene: TRBD1
CDR3nt: TGTGCCAGCAGTCTAGGACAGGGGACCTATGGCTACACCTTC
CDR3aa: CASSLGQGTYGYTF

abundance: many
v_gene: TRBV12-5
j_gene: TRBJ1-5
d_gene: TRBD1
CDR3nt: TGTGCTAGTGGAGAGGGACAGATCAATCAGCCCCAGCATTTT
CDR3aa: CASGEGQINQPQHF

abundance: once
v_gene: TRBV11-3
j_gene: TRBJ2-1
d_gene: NA
CDR3nt: TGTGCCAGCAGCTCGTATCGTCATCTAGTGGGGGCGGTTCGGAATGATCAGTTCTTC
CDR3aa: CASSSYRHLVGAVRNDQFF

abundance: NA
v_gene: TRBV2
j_gene: TRBJ2-6
d_gene: TRBD2
CDR3nt: TGTGCCAGATTCCCCGAGCGGGATGCCTCTGGGGCGAACGTCCTGACTTTC
CDR3aa: CARFPERDASGANVLTF

abundance: many
v_gene: TRBV7-3
j_gene: TRBJ1-4
d_gene: TRBD1
CDR3nt: TGTGCCAGCAGCACCTGGACAGGGGAGATTACAACTAATGAAAAACTGTTTTTT
CDR3aa: CASSTWTGEITTNEKLFF

abundance: many
v_gene: TRBV7-9
j_gene: TRBJ2-2
d_gene: NA
CDR3nt: TGTGCCAGCAGCCTCCGGGACGCGAACACCGGGGAGCTGTTTTTT
CDR3aa: CASSLRDANTGELFF

abundance: many
v_gene: TRBV11-1
j_gene: TRBJ2-5
d_gene: TRBD1
CDR3nt: TGTGCCAGCAGCTTTCGGATAGGGGGCGAAGAGACCCAGTACTTC
CDR3aa: CASSFRIGGEETQYF

abundance: NA
v_gene: TRBV9
j_gene: TRBJ1-2
d_gene: TRBD1
CDR3nt: TGTGCCAGCATCACCCGGACAGGGACAAAGGTCTACACCTTC
CDR3aa: CASITRTGTKVYTF

abundance: many
v_gene: TRBV6-1
j_gene: TRBJ1-3
d_gene: TRBD1
CDR3nt: TGTGCCAGGGGGTGGGGACAGGAACGCTCTGGAAACACCATATATTTT
CDR3aa: CARGWGQERSGNTIYF

abundance: many
v_gene: TRBV20-1
j_gene: TRBJ1-6
d_gene: TRBD1
CDR3nt: TGCAGTGCCCCTGGACAGGGAAATTCACCCCTCCACTTT
CDR3aa: CSAPGQGNSPLHF

abundance: NA
v_gene: TRBV15
j_gene: TRBJ2-3
d_gene: NA
CDR3nt: TGTGCCACCAGCAGATATCGGACTACGACGCAGTATTTT
CDR3aa: CATSRYRTTTQYF

abundance: many
v_gene: TRBV4-1
j_gene: TRBJ1-5
d_gene: NA
CDR3nt: TGCGCCAGCAGCCTAATGGGTGGAGGACAGCCCCAGCATTTT
CDR3aa: CASSLMGGGQPQHF

abundance: many
v_gene: TRBV9
j_gene: TRBJ2-1
d_gene: NA
CDR3nt: TGTGCCAGCAGCCCACCCCTAGCGAACAATGAGCAGTTCTTC
CDR3aa: CASSPPLANNEQFF

abundance: few
v_gene: TRBV28
j_gene: TRBJ1-2
d_gene: NA
CDR3nt: TGTGCCAGCAGTCCAACCCGGAGACCTAACTATGGCTACACCTTC
CDR3aa: CASSPTRRPNYGYTF

abundance: many
v_gene: TRBV7-9
j_gene: TRBJ2-5
d_gene: NA
CDR3nt: TGTGCCAGCAGCACGGGCCTCCAAGAGACCCAGTACTTC
CDR3aa: CASSTGLQETQYF

abundance: many
v_gene: TRBV5-6
j_gene: TRBJ2-5
d_gene: TRBD2
CDR3nt: TGTGCCAGCAGCGCGACCGGGACTAGCGGGGCAGAGACCCAGTACTTC
CDR3aa: CASSATGTSGAETQYF

abundance: many
v_gene: TRBV27
j_gene: TRBJ2-7
d_gene: NA
CDR3nt: TGTGCCAGCAGTCCCTCCGGACAGCCCTATGACGAGCAGTACTTC
CDR3aa: CASSPSGQPYDEQYF

abundance: many
v_gene: TRBV6-2/TRBV6-3
j_gene: TRBJ2-7
d_gene: NA
CDR3nt: TGTGCCAGCAGTTACCCCCACGAGCAGTACTTC
CDR3aa: CASSYPHEQYF